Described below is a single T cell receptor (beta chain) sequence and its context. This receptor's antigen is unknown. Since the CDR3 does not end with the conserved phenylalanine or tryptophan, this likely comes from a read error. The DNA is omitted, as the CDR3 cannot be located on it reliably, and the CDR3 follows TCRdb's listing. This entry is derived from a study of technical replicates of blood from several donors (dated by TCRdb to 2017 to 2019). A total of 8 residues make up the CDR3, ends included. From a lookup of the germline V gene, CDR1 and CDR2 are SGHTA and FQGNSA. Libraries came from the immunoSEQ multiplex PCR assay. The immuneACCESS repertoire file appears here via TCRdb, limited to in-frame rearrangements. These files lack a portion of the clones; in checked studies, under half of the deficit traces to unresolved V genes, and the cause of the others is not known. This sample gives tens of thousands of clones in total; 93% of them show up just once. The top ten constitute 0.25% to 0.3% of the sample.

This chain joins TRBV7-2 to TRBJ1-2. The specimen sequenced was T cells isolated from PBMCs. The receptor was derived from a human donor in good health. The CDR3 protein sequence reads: CASSPILV.